The clone carrying this TCR beta chain was observed many times. This sample is part of a study of response to subunit inactivated influenza vaccine. TCRdb reprocessed the RT-PCR reads with MiXCR, giving one entry per CDR3 protein. The sample contains roughly 500,000 distinct CDR3 sequences, roughly 25% of which appear only once. The germline V gene has CDR1 SGDLS and CDR2 YYNGEE. The CDR3 length is 17 residues. V trimming: 3 bases; J trimming: 2 bases; junction bases outside the gene matches: 12. These data also formed part of another study, on T cells expressing NK-cell markers. That source adds: A 5'RACE template switching approach incorporating UMIs was used to make TCR beta cDNA. Sequenced donors, eight in total, included seven who were HCMV-seropositive and one who was seronegative. As a fraction of CD8+ T cells, dominant NKG2C+ clonotypes reached roughly 1.0-7.5% in about six donors. The study did not resolve the HCMV specificity of expanded NKG2C+ T cell clones.

J is TRBJ2-3 and V is TRBV9; 7 bases fit TRBD1. The sample consisted of CD4+ T cells sorted from PBMCs, taken about 12 days after vaccination. The origin of this receptor is a man aged 45-65 years who received an inactivated influenza vaccine. CDR3 sequence reads: CASSAALTGDNTDTQYF. The CDR3 DNA sequence: TGTGCCAGCAGCGCGGCCCTTACAGGGGACAACACAGATACGCAGTATTTT. Drawing the rest from reference TRBV9 and TRBJ2-3, the complete variable domain is DSGVTQTPKHLITATGQRVTLRCSPRSGDLSVYWYQQSLDQGLQFLIQYYNGEERAKGNILERFSAQQFPDLHSELNLSSLELGDSALYFCASSAALTGDNTDTQYFGPGTRLTVL.